The sample holds one count of the clone carrying this TCR beta chain. Its antigen is undetermined. Genomic DNA templated the TCR beta VDJ and CDR3 profiling. TCRdb re-derived calls from the reads in MiXCR, one entry per CDR3 protein. The sample includes about 260,000 distinct CDR3 sequences, roughly 80% of them seen just once. Flow cytometry had shown expanded CD8+CD57+ cells in the patients chosen for sequencing. No therapy had been given to the patients at the time of blood sampling. This sample is drawn from a study of CD8+CD57+ T cells in acquired aplastic anemia. Study at large: Sorted CD4+ and CD8+ cell DNA averaged around 3 ug.

Study-level results: No significant patient-versus-control difference appeared in CD8+ Simpson's diversity. The study identified around 28 CD8+ CDR3 sequences shared by patients and controls.

Germline V gene data show CDR1 as SNHLY and CDR2 as FYNNEI. This CDR3 region has 16 residues. V was pared by 3 bases and J by 8 bases, with 13 bases of the junction left unmatched. The sequencing input was sorted CD4+, CD8+, or CD8+CD57+ T cells (not recorded which) from PBMCs. The source is a human donor with aplastic anemia. V is TRBV2 and J is TRBJ2-1; the match to TRBD2 covers 7 bases. The CDR3 spells CASSEQRTGGNDEQFF. CDR3 sequence (DNA): TGTGCCAGCAGTGAGCAAAGGACCGGGGGGAACGATGAGCAGTTCTTC.